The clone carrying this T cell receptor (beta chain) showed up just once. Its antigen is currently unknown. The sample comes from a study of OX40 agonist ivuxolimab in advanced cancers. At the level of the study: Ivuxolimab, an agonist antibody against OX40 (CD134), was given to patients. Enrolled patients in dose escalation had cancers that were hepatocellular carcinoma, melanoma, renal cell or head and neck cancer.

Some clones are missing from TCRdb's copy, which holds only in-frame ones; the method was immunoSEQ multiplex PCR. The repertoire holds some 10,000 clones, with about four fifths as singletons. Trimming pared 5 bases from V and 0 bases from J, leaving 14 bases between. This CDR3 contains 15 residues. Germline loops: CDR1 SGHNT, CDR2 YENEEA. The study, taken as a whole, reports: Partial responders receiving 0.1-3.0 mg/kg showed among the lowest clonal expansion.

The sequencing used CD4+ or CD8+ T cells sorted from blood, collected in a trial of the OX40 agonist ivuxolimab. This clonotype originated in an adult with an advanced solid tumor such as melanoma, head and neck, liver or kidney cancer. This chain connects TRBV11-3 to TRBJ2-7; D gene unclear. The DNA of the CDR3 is TGTGCCAGCAGCCCAGGCGGCTCCAGCTCCTACGAGCAGTACTTC. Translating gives CASSPGGSSSYEQYF.